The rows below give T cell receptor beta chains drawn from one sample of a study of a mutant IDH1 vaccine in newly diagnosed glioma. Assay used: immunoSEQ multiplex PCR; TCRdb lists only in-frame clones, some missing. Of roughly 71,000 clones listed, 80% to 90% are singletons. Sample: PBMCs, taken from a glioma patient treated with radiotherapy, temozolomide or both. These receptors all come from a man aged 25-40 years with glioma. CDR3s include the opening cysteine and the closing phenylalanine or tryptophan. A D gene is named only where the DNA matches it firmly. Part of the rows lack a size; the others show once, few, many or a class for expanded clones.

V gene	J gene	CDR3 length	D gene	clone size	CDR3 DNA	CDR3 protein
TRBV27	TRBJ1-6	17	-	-	TGTGCCAGCAGTTTCGACGTCGTGGGGGCAAAGAATTCACCCCTCCACTTT	CASSFDVVGAKNSPLHF
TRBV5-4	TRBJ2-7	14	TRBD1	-	TGTGCCAGCAGCGTGCAAGGGGGCTCATACGAGCAGTACTTC	CASSVQGGSYEQYF
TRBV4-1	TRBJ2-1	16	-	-	TGCGCCAGCAGCCAGGGACAGTTTGAGAGCGGGAATGAGCAGTTCTTC	CASSQGQFESGNEQFF
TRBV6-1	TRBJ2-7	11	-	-	TGTGCCAGCAGTGCCTACAGTCAACGGGACTTC	CASSAYSQRDF
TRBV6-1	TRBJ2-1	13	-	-	TGTGCCAGCAGTGCGACTCCCCTGGATGAGCAGTTCTTC	CASSATPLDEQFF
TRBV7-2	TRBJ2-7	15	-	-	TGTGCCAGCAGCTTTTCCGGTGGAAAGAGCTACGAGCAGTACTTC	CASSFSGGKSYEQYF
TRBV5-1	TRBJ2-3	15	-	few	TGCGCCAGCAGCTTGGCCGGGATAGGCACAGATACGCAGTATTTT	CASSLAGIGTDTQYF
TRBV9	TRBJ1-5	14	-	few	TGTGCCAGCACCCGGGGGACGGCCAATCAGCCCCAGCATTTT	CASTRGTANQPQHF
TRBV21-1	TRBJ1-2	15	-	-	TGTGCCAGCAGCAAAGGGCACGAACGGCCCTATGGCTACACCTTC	CASSKGHERPYGYTF
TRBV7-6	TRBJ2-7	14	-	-	TGTGCCAGCAGCTTGTCAGGATTCTCCTACGAGCAGTACTTC	CASSLSGFSYEQYF
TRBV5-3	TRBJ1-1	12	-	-	TGTGCCAGAAAATCAGGGGACACTGAAGCTTTCTTT	CARKSGDTEAFF
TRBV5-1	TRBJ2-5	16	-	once	TGCGCCAGCAGCTTGGTAGGGCACAGGGCTCAAGAGACCCAGTACTTC	CASSLVGHRAQETQYF
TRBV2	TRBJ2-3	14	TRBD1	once	TGTGCCATCAGGGACAGGCGGAGCACAGATACGCAGTATTTT	CAIRDRRSTDTQYF
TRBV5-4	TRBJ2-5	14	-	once	TGTGCCAGCAGCTTGGACCAGTTCCAAGAGACCCAGTACTTC	CASSLDQFQETQYF
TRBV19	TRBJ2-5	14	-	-	TGTGCCAGTAAGAATGGGGGCGCTCCTACGGAGCAGTACTTC	CASKNGGAPTEQYF
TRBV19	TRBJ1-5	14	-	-	TGTGCCAGTACGCTTAATGAAGGCAATCAGCCCCAGCATTTT	CASTLNEGNQPQHF
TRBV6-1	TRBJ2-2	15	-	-	TGTGCCAGCAGTGAAACAGCATCGGACACCGGGGAGCTGTTTTTT	CASSETASDTGELFF
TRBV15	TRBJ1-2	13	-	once	TGTGCCACCAGCAGAGCTACTCGGGTGGGCTACACCTTC	CATSRATRVGYTF
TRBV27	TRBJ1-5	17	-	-	TGTGCCAGCAGTTTATCGGGCATCTGGCGGATGAATCAGCCCCAGCATTTT	CASSLSGIWRMNQPQHF
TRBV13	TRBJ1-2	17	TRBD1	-	TGTGCCAGCAGCTCCGGACAGGGAGTGCCTCAGGGCTATGGCTACACCTTC	CASSSGQGVPQGYGYTF
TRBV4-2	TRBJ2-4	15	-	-	TGTGCCAGCAGCCAAGACAGGGTTGCCAAAAACATTCAGTACTTC	CASSQDRVAKNIQYF
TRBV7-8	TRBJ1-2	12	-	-	TGTGCCAGCAGCTTGCTGATGACCGATGTCACCTTC	CASSLLMTDVTF
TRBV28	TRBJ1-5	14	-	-	TGTGCCAGCAGTTTGGACGGCGCCAATCAGCCCCAGCATTTT	CASSLDGANQPQHF
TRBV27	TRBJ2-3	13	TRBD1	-	TGTGCCAGCAGACAGGGGAACACAGATACGCAGTATTTT	CASRQGNTDTQYF
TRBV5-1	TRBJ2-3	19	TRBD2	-	TGCGCCAGCAGCCCTAAAGACACTAGCGGGGGGCCTAGCACGGATACGCAGTATTTT	CASSPKDTSGGPSTDTQYF
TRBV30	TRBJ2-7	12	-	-	TGTGCCTGGAGGTTGGAGAGCTACGAGCAGTACTTC	CAWRLESYEQYF
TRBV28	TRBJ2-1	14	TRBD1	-	TGTGCCAGCAGTTGGGGACAGGGGTGGAATGAGCAGTTCTTC	CASSWGQGWNEQFF
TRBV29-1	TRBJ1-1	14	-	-	TGCAGCGCCAGCGACACCGGGACCTCGGGTGAAGCTTTCTTT	CSASDTGTSGEAFF
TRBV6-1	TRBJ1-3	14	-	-	TGTGCCAGCAGGCCACAGGGTACTGGAAACACCATATATTTT	CASRPQGTGNTIYF
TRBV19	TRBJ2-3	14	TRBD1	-	TGTGCCAGTAGGTACAGGGGGGGCACAGATACGCAGTATTTT	CASRYRGGTDTQYF
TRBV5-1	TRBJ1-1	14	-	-	TGCGCCAGCAGCTTGGGTTCCGGGAACACTGAAGCTTTCTTT	CASSLGSGNTEAFF
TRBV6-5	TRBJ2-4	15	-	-	TGTGCCAGCAGCCCCACCGGGATCTTAGGGAACATTCAGTACTTC	CASSPTGILGNIQYF
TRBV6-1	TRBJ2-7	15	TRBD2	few	TGTGCCAGCAGTGATCGACTAGCGGGTTCCTACGAGCAGTACTTC	CASSDRLAGSYEQYF
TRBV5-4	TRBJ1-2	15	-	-	TGTGCCAGCAGCTTGGATGGCAGGGTAATCTATGGCTACACCTTC	CASSLDGRVIYGYTF
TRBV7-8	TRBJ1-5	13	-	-	TGTGCCAGCAGCCCGGACGGTGATCAGCCCCAGCATTTT	CASSPDGDQPQHF
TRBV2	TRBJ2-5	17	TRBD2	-	TGTGCCAGCAGCGGACCCACTAGCGGGGGGTACCAAGAGACCCAGTACTTC	CASSGPTSGGYQETQYF
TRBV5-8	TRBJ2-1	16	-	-	TGTGCCAGCAGCTTGGCGGTGATCCGGGGCAGCAATGAGCAGTTCTTC	CASSLAVIRGSNEQFF
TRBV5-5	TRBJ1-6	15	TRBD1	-	TGTGCCAGCAGCTCACCGGGACAGGGAAATTCACCCCTCCACTTT	CASSSPGQGNSPLHF
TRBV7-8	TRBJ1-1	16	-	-	TGTGCCAGCAGCGCTAGGGCGGGGGGAATCAACACTGAAGCTTTCTTT	CASSARAGGINTEAFF
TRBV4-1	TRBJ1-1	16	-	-	TGCGCCAGCAGCCAAGATGCACCTTCCCCTCCGAGGGGAGCTTTCTTT	CASSQDAPSPPRGAFF
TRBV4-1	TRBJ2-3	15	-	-	TGCGCCAGCAGCCAAGGATGGACAGACACAGATACGCAGTATTTT	CASSQGWTDTDTQYF
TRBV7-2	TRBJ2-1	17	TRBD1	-	TGTGCCAGCAGCTTATACGTCACGGGACAGGGGGCCAATGAGCAGTTCTTC	CASSLYVTGQGANEQFF
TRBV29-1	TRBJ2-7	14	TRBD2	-	TGCAGCGTTGCCCCCGGGACTAGCGCCAGTGAGCAGTACTTC	CSVAPGTSASEQYF
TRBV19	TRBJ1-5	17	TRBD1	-	TGTGCCAGTAGTATCTACCGGGACAGGGACTCCAATCAGCCCCAGCATTTT	CASSIYRDRDSNQPQHF
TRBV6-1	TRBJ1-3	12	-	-	TGTGCCATCACAGGCTCTGGAAACACCATATATTTT	CAITGSGNTIYF
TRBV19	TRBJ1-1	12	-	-	TGTGCCAGTAGTATACACAGGAGAAAAGCTTTCTTT	CASSIHRRKAFF
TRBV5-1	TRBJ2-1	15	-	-	TGCGCCAGCAGCCCCGGGGTAAGGGGCTACAATGAGCAGTTCTTC	CASSPGVRGYNEQFF
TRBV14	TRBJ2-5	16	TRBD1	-	TGTGCCAGCAGCCAAGGGGACAGGGGGTTCCAAGAGACCCAGTACTTC	CASSQGDRGFQETQYF
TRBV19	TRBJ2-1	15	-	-	TGTGCCAGTAGTATAGAACGGGAGCCATACAATGAGCAGTTCTTC	CASSIEREPYNEQFF
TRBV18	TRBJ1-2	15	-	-	TGTGCCAGCTCACCACCAGGGGGTAGGAACTATGGCTACACCTTC	CASSPPGGRNYGYTF
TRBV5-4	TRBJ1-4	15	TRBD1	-	TGTGCCAGCAGCTTACAGGGGGGAACTAATGAAAAACTGTTTTTT	CASSLQGGTNEKLFF
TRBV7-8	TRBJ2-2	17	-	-	TGTGCCAGCAGCCCCCGCCCCAGAGGGGCGGGCACCGGGGAGCTGTTTTTT	CASSPRPRGAGTGELFF
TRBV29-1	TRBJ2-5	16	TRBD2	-	TGCAGCGTAGCGGGACTAGCGGGGGGCCGTCAAGAGACCCAGTACTTC	CSVAGLAGGRQETQYF
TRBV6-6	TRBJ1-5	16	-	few	TGTGCCAGCAGTTACAGGGCACAGAACGGCAATCAGCCCCAGCATTTT	CASSYRAQNGNQPQHF